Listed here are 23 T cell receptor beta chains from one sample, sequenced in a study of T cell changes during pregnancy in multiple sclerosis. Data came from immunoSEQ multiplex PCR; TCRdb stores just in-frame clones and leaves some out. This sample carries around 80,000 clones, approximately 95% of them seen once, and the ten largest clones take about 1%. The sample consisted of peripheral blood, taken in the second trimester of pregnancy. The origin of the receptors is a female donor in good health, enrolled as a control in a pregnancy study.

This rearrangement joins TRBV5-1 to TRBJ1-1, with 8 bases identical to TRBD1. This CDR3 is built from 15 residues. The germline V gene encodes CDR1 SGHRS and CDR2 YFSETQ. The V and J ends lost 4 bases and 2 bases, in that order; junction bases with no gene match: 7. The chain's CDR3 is CASSLTGTGNTEAFF. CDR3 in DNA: TGCGCCAGCAGCCTCACCGGGACAGGAAACACTGAAGCTTTCTTT.

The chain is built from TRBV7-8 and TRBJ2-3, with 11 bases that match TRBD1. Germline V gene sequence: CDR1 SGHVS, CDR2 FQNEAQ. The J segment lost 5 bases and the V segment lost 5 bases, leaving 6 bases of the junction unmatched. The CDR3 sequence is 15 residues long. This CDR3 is CASSAWDRGGDTQYF. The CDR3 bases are TGTGCCAGCAGCGCTTGGGACAGGGGGGGAGATACGCAGTATTTT.

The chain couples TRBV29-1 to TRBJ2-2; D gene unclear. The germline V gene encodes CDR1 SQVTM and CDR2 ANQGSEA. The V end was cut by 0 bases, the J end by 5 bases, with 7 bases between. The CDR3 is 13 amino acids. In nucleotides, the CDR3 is TGCAGCGTTGAAGAGGGCCGAACCGGGGAGCTGTTTTTT. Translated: CSVEEGRTGELFF.

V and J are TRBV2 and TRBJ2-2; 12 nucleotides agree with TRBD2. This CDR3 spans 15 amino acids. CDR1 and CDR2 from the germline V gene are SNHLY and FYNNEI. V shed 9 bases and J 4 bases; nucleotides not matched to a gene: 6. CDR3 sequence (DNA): TGTGCCAGTTCCTCACTAGCGGGGGGCACCGGGGAGCTGTTTTTT. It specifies CASSSLAGGTGELFF.

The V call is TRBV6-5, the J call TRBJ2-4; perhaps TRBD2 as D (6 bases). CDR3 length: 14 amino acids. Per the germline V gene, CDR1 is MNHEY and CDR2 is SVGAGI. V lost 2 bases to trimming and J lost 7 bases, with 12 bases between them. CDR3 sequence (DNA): TGTGCCAGCAGTTACGCTGGGGCGGGGAACATTCAGTACTTC. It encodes CASSYAGAGNIQYF.

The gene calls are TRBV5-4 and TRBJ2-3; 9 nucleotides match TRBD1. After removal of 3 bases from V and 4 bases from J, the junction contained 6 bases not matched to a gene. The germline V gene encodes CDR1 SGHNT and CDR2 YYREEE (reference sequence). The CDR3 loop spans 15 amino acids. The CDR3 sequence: CASSWTGVRSDTQYF. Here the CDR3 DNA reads TGTGCCAGCAGCTGGACAGGGGTGAGGTCAGATACGCAGTATTTT.

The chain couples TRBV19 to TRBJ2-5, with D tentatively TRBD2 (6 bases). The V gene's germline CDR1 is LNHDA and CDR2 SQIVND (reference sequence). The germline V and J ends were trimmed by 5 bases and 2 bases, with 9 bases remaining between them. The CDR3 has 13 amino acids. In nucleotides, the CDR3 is TGTGCCAGTAGTCCGGAGGGTCAAGAGACCCAGTACTTC. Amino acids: CASSPEGQETQYF.

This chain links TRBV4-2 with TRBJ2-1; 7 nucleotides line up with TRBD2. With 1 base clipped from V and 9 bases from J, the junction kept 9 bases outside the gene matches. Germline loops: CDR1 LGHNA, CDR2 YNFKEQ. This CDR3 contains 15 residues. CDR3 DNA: TGTGCCAGCAGCCAAGTGGGCGGGAGTCTCGGTGAGCAGTTCTTC. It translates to CASSQVGGSLGEQFF.

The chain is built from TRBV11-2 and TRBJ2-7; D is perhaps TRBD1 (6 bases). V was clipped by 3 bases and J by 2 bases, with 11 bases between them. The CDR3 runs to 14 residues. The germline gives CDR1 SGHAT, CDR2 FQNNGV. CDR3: CASSLLGTTYEQYF. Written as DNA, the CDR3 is TGTGCCAGCAGCTTGTTGGGGACAACCTACGAGCAGTACTTC. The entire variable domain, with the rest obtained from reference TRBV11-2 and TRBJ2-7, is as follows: EAGVAQSPRYKIIEKRQSVAFWCNPISGHATLYWYQQILGQGPKLLIQFQNNGVVDDSQLPKDRFSAERLKGVDSTLKIQPAKLEDSAVYLCASSLLGTTYEQYFGPGTRLTVT.

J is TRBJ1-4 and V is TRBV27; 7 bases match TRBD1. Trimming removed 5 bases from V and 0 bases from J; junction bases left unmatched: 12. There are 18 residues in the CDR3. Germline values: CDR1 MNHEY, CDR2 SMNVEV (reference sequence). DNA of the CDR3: TGTGCCAGCAGTCCTCACCGACAGGGTAAATCAACTAATGAAAAACTGTTTTTT. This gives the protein CASSPHRQGKSTNEKLFF.

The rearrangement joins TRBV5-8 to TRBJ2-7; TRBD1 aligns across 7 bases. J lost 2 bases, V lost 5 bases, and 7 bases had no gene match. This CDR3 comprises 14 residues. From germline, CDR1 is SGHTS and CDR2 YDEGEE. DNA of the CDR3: TGTGCCAGCAGATATGTTGACAGGGCCTACGAGCAGTACTTC. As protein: CASRYVDRAYEQYF. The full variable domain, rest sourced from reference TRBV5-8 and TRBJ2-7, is EAGVTQSPTHLIKTRGQQATLRCSPISGHTSVYWYQQALGLGLQFLLWYDEGEERNRGNFPPRFSGRQFPNYSSELNVNALELEDSALYLCASRYVDRAYEQYFGPGTRLTVT.

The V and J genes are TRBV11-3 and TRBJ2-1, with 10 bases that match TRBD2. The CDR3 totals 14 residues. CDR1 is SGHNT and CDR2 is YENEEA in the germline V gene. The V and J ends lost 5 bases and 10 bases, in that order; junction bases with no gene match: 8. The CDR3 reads CASSPSKGLAEQFF. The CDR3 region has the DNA TGTGCCAGCAGCCCCAGCAAGGGACTAGCGGAGCAGTTCTTC.

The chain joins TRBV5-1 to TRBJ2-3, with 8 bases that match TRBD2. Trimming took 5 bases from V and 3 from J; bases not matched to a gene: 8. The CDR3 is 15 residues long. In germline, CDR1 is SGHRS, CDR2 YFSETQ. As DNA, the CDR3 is TGCGCCAGCAGTTCCGAGGGGACTAGAACAGATACGCAGTATTTT. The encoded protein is CASSSEGTRTDTQYF.

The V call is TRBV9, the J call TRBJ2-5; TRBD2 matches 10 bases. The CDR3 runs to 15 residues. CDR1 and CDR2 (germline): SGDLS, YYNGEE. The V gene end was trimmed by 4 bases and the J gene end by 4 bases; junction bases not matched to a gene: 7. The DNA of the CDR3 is TGTGCCAGCAGCTCGAGCGGGAGGGCCGGAGAGACCCAGTACTTC. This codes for CASSSSGRAGETQYF.

In DNA, the CDR3 is TGTGCCAGCAGCTTAGCCCAGGGCTACGAGCAGTACTTC. Translation: CASSLAQGYEQYF. The J gene is TRBJ2-7, the V gene TRBV5-6, with D perhaps TRBD1 (5 bases). Trimming stripped 2 bases from V and 3 bases from J, with 9 bases between. From germline, CDR1 is SGHDT and CDR2 YYEEEE. This CDR3 is built from 13 residues.

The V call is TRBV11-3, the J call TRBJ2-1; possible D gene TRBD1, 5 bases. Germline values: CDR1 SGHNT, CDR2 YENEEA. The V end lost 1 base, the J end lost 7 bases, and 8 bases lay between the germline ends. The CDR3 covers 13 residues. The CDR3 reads CASSLGQGNEQFF. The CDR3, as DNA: TGTGCCAGCAGCTTAGGCCAGGGTAATGAGCAGTTCTTC.

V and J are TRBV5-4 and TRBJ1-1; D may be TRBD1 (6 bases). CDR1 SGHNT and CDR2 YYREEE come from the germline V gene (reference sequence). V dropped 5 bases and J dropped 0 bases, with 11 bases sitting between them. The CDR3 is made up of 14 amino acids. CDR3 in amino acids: CASRQDSLNTEAFF. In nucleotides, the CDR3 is TGTGCCAGCAGACAGGACAGTCTGAACACTGAAGCTTTCTTT.

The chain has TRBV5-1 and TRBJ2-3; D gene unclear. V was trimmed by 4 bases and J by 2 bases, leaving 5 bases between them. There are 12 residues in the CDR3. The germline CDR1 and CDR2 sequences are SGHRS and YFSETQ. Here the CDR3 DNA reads TGCGCCAGCAGCATCAACACAGATACGCAGTATTTT. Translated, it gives CASSINTDTQYF.

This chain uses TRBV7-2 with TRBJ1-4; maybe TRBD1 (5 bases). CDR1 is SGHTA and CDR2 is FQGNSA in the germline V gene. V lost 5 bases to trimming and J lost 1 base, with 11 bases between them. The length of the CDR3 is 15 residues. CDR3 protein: CASSPEGQTNEKLFF. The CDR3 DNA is TGTGCCAGCAGCCCGGAAGGACAAACTAATGAAAAACTGTTTTTT.

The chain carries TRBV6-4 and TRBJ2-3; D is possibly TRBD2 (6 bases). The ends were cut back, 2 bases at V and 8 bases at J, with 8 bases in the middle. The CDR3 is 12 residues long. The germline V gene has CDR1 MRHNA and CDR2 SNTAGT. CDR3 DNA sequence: TGTGCCAGCAGTGACGGGAGGACTACGCAGTATTTT. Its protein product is CASSDGRTTQYF.

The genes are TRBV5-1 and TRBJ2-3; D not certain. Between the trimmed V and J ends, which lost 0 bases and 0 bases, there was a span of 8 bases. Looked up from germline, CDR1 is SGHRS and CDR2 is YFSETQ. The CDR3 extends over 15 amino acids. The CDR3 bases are TGCGCCAGCAGCTTGGGTTTTACTAGCACAGATACGCAGTATTTT. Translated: CASSLGFTSTDTQYF.

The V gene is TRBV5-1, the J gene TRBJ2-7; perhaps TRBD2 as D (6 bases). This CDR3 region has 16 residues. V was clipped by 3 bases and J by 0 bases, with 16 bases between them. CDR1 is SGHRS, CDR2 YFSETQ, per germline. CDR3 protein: CASSSLGTASSYEQYF. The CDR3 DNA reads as TGCGCCAGCAGCTCCCTCGGGACTGCGAGCTCCTACGAGCAGTACTTC.

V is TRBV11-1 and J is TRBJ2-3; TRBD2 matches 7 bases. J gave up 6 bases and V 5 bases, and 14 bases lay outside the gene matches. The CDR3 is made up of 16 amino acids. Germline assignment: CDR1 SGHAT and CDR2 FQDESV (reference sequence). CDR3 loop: CASSRAKSRETDTQYF. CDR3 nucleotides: TGTGCCAGCAGCCGTGCGAAGTCGCGGGAGACGGATACGCAGTATTTT.